What follows describes a single T cell receptor (beta chain). Its antigen has not been determined. The sample holds no much larger clone one base away, and base qualities are not on file. Library preparation used the immunoSEQ multiplex PCR assay. Turning to the authors' computational methods: A statistical classification framework was built to diagnose cytomegalovirus status from the catalog of TCR beta chain sequences. The immuneACCESS repertoire file appears here via TCRdb, limited to in-frame rearrangements. These files lack a portion of the clones; in checked studies, under half of the deficit traces to unresolved V genes, and the cause of the others is not known. The V and J calls and the clone size are those of that table, but D and trimming were determined from the DNA. The sample table holds 200,000 to 250,000 clones, of which 87% were seen once. Of the sample, roughly 2% is held by the ten largest clones.

The sample comes from a study of cytomegalovirus exposure and HLA in healthy donors (dated by TCRdb to the late 2010s). Context from the whole study: According to a later analysis, the approximately 120 validation repertoires were produced on the same platform as the roughly 700 repertoires of the first cohort. To predict cytomegalovirus infection status, the study combined high-throughput TCR immunosequencing, statistical association of individual TCRs with disease status, and machine learning. The study aimed to test whether signatures of past pathogen exposure could be identified by cataloging public T cell receptors. Besides the first cohort of more than 650 subjects, a separate validation cohort made up of around 120 different subjects was used.

The donors belonged to the validation cohort of approximately 130 subjects, which was separate from the approximately 700-subject first cohort. The research as a whole found: In the study, approximately 150 TCR beta chains were listed as associated with cytomegalovirus. Cytomegalovirus status was reported to be diagnosed by the classifier with high specificity and sensitivity in both the original and validation cohorts. A later analysis had no HLA typing for the validation cohort, so co-occurrence there was scored across all 110 or so repertoires. A later analysis found that TCRs clustered in the first cohort also tended to co-occur in the 120 or so validation repertoires, with more than 90% of cluster scores above 0. Most TCR sequences were observed very rarely across donors, whereas some public TCRs were present in many individuals. The authors suggested that the approach could potentially be generalized to other disease states and immunological phenotypes. A few of the identified cytomegalovirus-associated TCR beta chains were confirmed in vitro to be specific for cytomegalovirus antigens.

The germline V end is reduced by 4 bases and the J end by 11 bases; junction bases left unmatched: 15. Taken from cysteine to phenylalanine, the CDR3 has 15 residues. Left in the record is the CDR3 DNA by itself, 45 bases read in frame from the first base. CDR1 and CDR2 were assigned from the germline V gene (reference sequence) as SGHNT and YYREEE. The sequence was obtained from a woman between 18 and 29 years old in good health and CMV-seropositive. Material: PBMCs. This receptor chain uses TRBV5-4 and TRBJ1-1; 9 central bases correspond to TRBD1. The DNA sequence reads TGTGCCAGCAGCCTTGTAACAGGGGGCCGTGAGGGGGCTTTCTTT. Protein translation: CASSLVTGGREGAFF.